This TCR beta chain was retrieved from a study of response to subunit inactivated influenza vaccine. This CDR3 has 15 residues. Between the trimmed V and J ends, which lost 0 bases and 0 bases, there was a span of 6 bases. Germline V gene data show CDR1 as LNHNV and CDR2 as YYDKDF (reference sequence). Using its own MiXCR run on the RT-PCR reads, TCRdb lists one record per CDR3 protein. The sample has 500,000 to 700,000 distinct CDR3 sequences; approximately 22% are singletons. The sample was also linked to a second study, of T cells expressing NK-cell markers. That paper adds: UMI-tagged 5'RACE template switching yielded the TCR beta cDNA. Uncertainty persisted over the HCMV specificity of expanded NKG2C+ T cell clones.

Sequencing used CD4+ T cells sorted from PBMCs, obtained 11 to 12 days after vaccination. The TCR sequence derives from a man aged 50-60 years who received an inactivated influenza vaccine. The chain carries TRBV15 and TRBJ2-1, with D unresolved. CDR3 DNA: TGTGCCACCAGCAGAGAACGCAGCTCCTACAATGAGCAGTTCTTC. Protein sequence: CATSRERSSYNEQFF. The full variable domain, in which reference TRBV15 and TRBJ2-1 provide the parts outside the CDR3, is DAMVIQNPRYQVTQFGKPVTLSCSQTLNHNVMYWYQQKSSQAPKLLFHYYDKDFNNEADTPDNFQSRRPNTSFCFLDIRSPGLGDTAMYLCATSRERSSYNEQFFGPGTRLTVL.